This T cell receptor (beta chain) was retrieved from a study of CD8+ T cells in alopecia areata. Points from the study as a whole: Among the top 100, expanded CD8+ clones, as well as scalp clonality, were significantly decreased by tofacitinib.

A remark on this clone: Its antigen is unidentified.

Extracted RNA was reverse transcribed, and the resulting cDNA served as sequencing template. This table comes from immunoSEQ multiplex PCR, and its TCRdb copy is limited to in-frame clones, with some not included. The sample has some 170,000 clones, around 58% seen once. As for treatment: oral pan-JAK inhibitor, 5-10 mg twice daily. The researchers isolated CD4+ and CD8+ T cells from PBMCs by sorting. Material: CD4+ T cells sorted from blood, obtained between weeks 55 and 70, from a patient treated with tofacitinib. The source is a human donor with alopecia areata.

The CDR3 sequence: CAWDSGTGGYGYTF. DNA of the CDR3: TGTGCCTGGGATTCCGGGACAGGGGGCTATGGCTACACCTTC. The gene calls are TRBV30 and TRBJ1-2; 11 positions agree with TRBD1. CDR3 length equals 14 residues. Germline trimming cut 5 bases from V and 4 bases from J; bases unmatched to any gene: 6. The germline gives CDR1 GTSNPN, CDR2 SVGIG (reference sequence).